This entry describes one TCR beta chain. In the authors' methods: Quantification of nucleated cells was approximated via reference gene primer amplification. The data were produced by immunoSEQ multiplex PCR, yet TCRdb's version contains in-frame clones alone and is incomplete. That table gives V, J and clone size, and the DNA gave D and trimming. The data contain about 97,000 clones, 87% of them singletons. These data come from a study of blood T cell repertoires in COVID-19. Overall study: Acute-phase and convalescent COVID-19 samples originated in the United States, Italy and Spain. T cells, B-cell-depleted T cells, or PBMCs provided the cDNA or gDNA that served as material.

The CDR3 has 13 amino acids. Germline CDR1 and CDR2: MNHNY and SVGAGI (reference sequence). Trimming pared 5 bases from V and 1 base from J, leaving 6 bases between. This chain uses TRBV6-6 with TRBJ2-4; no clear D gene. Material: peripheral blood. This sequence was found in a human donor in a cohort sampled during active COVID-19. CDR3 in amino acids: CASSRLAKNIQYF. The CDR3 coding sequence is TGTGCCAGCAGTAGACTGGCCAAAAACATTCAGTACTTC.